This TCR beta chain was recorded in a study of blood T cell repertoires in COVID-19. Across the study: Italy, Spain and the United States were the sources of the convalescent and acute COVID-19 samples. T cells, B-cell-depleted T cells, or PBMCs provided the cDNA or gDNA that served as material.

Methods used by the authors: Reference gene primer amplification gave nucleated cell count estimates. TCRdb keeps only in-frame clones here, not all; method: immunoSEQ multiplex PCR. V and J calls and clone size are those listed in that table; D and trimming were worked out from the DNA. This table has 120,000 to 150,000 clones, more than 75% appearing once. This clone has a single count. CDR3 length: 16 amino acids. The J segment lost 5 bases and the V segment lost 0 bases, leaving 7 bases of the junction unmatched. Per the germline V gene, CDR1 is SGDLS and CDR2 is YYNGEE. The chain couples TRBV9 to TRBJ2-2, with 7 bases aligning to TRBD2. The clonotype was recovered from a man aged 55 to 70 with acute or convalescent COVID-19. Material for sequencing was peripheral blood. The CDR3 coding sequence is TGTGCCAGCAGCGTAGCCCCGGGAGGATGGACCGGGGAGCTGTTTTTT. Amino acid sequence: CASSVAPGGWTGELFF. Variable domain in full (rest from reference TRBV9 and TRBJ2-2): DSGVTQTPKHLITATGQRVTLRCSPRSGDLSVYWYQQSLDQGLQFLIQYYNGEERAKGNILERFSAQQFPDLHSELNLSSLELGDSALYFCASSVAPGGWTGELFFGEGSRLTVL.